This section outlines one T cell receptor beta chain sequence together with its context. Antigen unknown. Sequenced by immunoSEQ multiplex PCR; TCRdb stores in-frame clones only, minus some. The sample has around 58,000 clones, 94% seen once. The length of the CDR3 is 16 residues. Trimming took 4 bases from V and 5 from J; bases not matched to a gene: 11. Germline assignment: CDR1 SEHNR and CDR2 FQNEAQ (reference sequence). This sample stems from a study of OX40 agonist ivuxolimab in advanced cancers. Study-level points and caveats: In general, CD8+ T cells held more expanded clones than CD4+ did, on average.

Sequenced here: CD4+ or CD8+ T cells sorted from blood, sampled in a trial of the OX40 agonist ivuxolimab. This TCR came from an adult with an advanced solid tumor such as melanoma, head and neck, liver or kidney cancer. The J gene is TRBJ2-7, the V gene TRBV7-9, with 10 bases matching TRBD2. CDR3 residues: CASSSAASGSRNEQYF. Written as DNA, the CDR3 is TGTGCCAGCAGCTCCGCTGCTAGCGGGAGTCGCAACGAGCAGTACTTC.